Detailed here is one T cell receptor (beta chain). V dropped 10 bases and J dropped 4 bases, with 17 bases sitting between them. Germline V CDR1 and CDR2: LGHNT, FRNRAP. CDR3 size: 14 residues. The data were produced by immunoSEQ multiplex PCR, yet TCRdb's version contains in-frame clones alone and is incomplete. In the table there are about 610,000 clones, roughly 90% of which are singletons. The sample comes from a study of shared T cell receptors in the human thymus. These same data were also listed under a study on human thymus T cells. That paper notes: Healthy Finnish infants undergoing corrective surgery for congenital heart defects provided the donor material. From resections taken during corrective heart surgery, the thymus tissue was obtained. Repertoires sampled from thymus and blood appeared biased in V and J gene usage. There were highly overlapping thymic repertoires among unrelated individuals, as related research reported.

The V gene is TRBV12-5, the J gene TRBJ2-1; weak D call: TRBD1 (6 bases). This receptor was identified in a boy less than two years old with a congenital heart defect. Sequencing was carried out using thymocytes. The CDR3 reads CAIGRGIGYNEQFF. The CDR3 nucleotides are TGTGCTATCGGCAGGGGTATTGGGTACAATGAGCAGTTCTTC.